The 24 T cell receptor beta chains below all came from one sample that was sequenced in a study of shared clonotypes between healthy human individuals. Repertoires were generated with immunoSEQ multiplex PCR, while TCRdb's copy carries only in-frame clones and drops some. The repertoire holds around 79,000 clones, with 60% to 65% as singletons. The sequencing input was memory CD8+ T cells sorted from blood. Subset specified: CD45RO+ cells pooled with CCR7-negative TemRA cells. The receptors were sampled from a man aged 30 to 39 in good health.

CDR3 amino acids: CASSVEAGGSGVYEQYF. For the CDR3, the DNA is TGTGCCAGCAGCGTAGAAGCAGGCGGGTCTGGGGTATACGAGCAGTACTTC. The chain employs TRBV9 and TRBJ2-7, with a weak D call TRBD2 (5 bases). Per germline, CDR1 SGDLS and CDR2 YYNGEE. CDR3 length equals 17 residues. V was cut by 0 bases and J by 4 bases, with 20 bases left in between.

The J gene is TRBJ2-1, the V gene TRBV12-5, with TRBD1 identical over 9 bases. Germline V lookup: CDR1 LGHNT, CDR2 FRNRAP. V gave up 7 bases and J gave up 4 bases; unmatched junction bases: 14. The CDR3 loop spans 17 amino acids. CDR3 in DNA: TGTGCTAGTGCCTCACGGCCGGGACAGGGCCTATACAATGAGCAGTTCTTC. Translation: CASASRPGQGLYNEQFF. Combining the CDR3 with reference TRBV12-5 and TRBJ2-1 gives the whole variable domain DARVTQTPRHKVTEMGQEVTMRCQPILGHNTVFWYRQTMMQGLELLAYFRNRAPLDDSGMPKDRFSAEMPDATLATLKIQPSEPRDSAVYFCASASRPGQGLYNEQFFGPGTRLTVL.

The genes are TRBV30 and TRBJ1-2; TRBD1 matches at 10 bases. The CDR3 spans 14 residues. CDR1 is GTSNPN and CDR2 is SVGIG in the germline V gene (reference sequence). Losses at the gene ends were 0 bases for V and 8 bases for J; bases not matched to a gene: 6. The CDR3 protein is CAWSVRQGAWGYTF. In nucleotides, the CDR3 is TGTGCCTGGAGTGTACGACAGGGGGCTTGGGGCTACACCTTC.

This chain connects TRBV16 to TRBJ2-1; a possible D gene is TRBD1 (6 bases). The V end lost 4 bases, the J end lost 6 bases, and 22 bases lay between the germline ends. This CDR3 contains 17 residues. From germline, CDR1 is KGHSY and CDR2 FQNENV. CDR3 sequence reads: CASSLIPTGYGVNEQFF. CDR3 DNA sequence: TGTGCCAGCAGCCTTATACCTACAGGGTATGGTGTCAATGAGCAGTTCTTC.

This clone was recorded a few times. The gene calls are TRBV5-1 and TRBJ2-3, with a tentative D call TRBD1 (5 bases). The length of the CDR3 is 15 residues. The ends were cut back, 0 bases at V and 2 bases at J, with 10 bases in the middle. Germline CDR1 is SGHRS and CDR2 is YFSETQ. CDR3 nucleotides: TGCGCCAGCAGCTTGGAGCAGGGAAACACAGATACGCAGTATTTT. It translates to CASSLEQGNTDTQYF.

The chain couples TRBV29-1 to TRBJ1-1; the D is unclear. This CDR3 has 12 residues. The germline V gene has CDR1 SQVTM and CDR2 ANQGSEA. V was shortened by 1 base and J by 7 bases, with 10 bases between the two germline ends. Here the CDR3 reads CSVEGQNHEAFF. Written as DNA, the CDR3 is TGCAGCGTTGAAGGCCAGAACCATGAAGCTTTCTTT.

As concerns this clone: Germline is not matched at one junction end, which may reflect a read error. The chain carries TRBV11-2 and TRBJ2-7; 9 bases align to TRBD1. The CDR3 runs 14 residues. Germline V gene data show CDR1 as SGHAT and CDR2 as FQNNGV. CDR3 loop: CASSLGTGELVPHF. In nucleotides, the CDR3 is TGTGCCAGCAGCTTAGGGACAGGGGAACTAGTCCCGCACTTC. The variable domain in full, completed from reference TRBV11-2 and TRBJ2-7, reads EAGVAQSPRYKIIEKRQSVAFWCNPISGHATLYWYQQILGQGPKLLIQFQNNGVVDDSQLPKDRFSAERLKGVDSTLKIQPAKLEDSAVYLCASSLGTGELVPHFGPGTRLTVT.

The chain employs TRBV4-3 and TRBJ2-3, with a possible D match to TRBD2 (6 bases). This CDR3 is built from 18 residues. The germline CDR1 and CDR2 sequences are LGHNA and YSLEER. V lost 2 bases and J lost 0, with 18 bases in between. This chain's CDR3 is CASSQSGGAQRSTDTQYF. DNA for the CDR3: TGCGCCAGCAGCCAATCTGGCGGGGCCCAGAGGAGCACAGATACGCAGTATTTT.

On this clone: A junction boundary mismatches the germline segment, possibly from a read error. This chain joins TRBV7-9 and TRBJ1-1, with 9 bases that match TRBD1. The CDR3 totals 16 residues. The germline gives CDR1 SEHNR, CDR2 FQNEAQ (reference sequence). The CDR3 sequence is CASSLGGTGSNAEAFF. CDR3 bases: TGTGCCAGCAGCTTAGGCGGGACAGGGTCGAACGCTGAAGCTTTCTTT.

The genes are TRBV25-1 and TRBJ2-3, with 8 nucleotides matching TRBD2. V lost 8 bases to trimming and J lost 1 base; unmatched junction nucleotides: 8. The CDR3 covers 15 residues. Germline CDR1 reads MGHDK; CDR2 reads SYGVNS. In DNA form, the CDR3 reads TGTGCCAGCTCGAGGACGGGACTAGGCACAGATACGCAGTATTTT. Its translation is CASSRTGLGTDTQYF.

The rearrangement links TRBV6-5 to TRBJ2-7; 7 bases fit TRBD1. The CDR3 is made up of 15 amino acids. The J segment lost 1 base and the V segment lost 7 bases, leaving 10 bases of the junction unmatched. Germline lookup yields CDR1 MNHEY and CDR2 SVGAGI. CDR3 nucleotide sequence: TGTGCCAGCAATACGGAACAGGGGAATTCCTACGAGCAGTACTTC. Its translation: CASNTEQGNSYEQYF.

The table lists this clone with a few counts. DNA of the CDR3: TGTGCCAGCAGCTTATCCGGACAGGGGTACAATGAGCAGTTCTTC. This gives the protein CASSLSGQGYNEQFF. The V and J genes are TRBV7-8 and TRBJ2-1, with 9 bases identical to TRBD1. CDR1 is SGHVS and CDR2 is FQNEAQ in the germline V gene. The CDR3 totals 15 residues. V was clipped by 2 bases and J by 4 bases; unmatched bases: 3.

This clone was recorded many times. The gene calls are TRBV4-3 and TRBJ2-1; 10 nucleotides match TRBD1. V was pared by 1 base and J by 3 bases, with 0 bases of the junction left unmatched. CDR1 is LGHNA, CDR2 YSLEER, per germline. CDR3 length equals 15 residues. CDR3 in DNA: TGCGCCAGCAGCCAAGGGACAGGGGGCTACAATGAGCAGTTCTTC. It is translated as CASSQGTGGYNEQFF.

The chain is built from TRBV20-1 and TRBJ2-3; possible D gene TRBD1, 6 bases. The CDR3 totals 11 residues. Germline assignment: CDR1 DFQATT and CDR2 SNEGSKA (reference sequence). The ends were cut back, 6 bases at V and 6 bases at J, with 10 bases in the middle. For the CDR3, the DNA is TGCAGTGCCAACAGGGAGGATACGCAGTATTTT. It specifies CSANREDTQYF.

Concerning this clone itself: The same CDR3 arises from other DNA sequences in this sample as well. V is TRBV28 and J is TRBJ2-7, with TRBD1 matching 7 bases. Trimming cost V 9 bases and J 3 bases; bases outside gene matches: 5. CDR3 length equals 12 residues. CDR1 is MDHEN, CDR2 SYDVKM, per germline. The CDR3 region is CASSGQNYEQYF. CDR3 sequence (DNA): TGTGCCAGTTCGGGACAGAACTACGAGCAGTACTTC.

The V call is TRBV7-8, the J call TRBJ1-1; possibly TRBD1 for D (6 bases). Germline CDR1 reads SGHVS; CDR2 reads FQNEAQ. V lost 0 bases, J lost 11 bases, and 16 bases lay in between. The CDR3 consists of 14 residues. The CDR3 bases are TGTGCCAGCAGCTTAGCGGGCCAGGGGCTGTTGGCTTTCTTT. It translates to CASSLAGQGLLAFF.

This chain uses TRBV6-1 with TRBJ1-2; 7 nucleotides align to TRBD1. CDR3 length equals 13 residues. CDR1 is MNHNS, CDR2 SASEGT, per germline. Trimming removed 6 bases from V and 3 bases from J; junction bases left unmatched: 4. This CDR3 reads CASRATGYYGYTF. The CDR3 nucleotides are TGTGCCAGCAGAGCGACAGGGTACTATGGCTACACCTTC.

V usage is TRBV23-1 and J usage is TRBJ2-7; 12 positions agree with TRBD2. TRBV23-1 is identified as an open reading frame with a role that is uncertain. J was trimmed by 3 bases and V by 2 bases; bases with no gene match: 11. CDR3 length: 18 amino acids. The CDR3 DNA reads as TGCGCCAGCAGTCAACGGGGAAAAGTGACTAGCGGGAGCTACGAGCAGTACTTC. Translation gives CASSQRGKVTSGSYEQYF.

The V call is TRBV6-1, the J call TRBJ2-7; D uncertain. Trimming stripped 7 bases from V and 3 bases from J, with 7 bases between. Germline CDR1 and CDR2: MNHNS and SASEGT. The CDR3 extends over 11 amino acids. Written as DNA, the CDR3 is TGTGCCAGCACGTACTACTACGAGCAGTACTTC. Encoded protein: CASTYYYEQYF.

DNA of the CDR3: TGTGCCAGCAGTGTTCCTGTCTGGGATCAGCCCCAGCATTTT. This sequence encodes CASSVPVWDQPQHF. The genes are TRBV6-1 and TRBJ1-5; D uncertain. CDR1 and CDR2 from the germline V gene are MNHNS and SASEGT. Trimming shortened V by 4 bases and J by 5 bases, and 12 bases separated the two germline ends. The length of the CDR3 is 14 residues.

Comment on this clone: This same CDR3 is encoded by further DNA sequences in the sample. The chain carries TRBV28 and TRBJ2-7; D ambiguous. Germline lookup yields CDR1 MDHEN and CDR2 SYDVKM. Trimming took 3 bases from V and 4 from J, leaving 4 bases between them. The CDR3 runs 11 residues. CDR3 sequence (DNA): TGTGCCAGCAGTTTTAGGTACGAGCAGTACTTC. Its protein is CASSFRYEQYF.

The DNA for the CDR3 is TGTGCCAGCAATGAGGGCTTAGCGCCGACAGATACGCAGTATTTT. Translation: CASNEGLAPTDTQYF. J is TRBJ2-3 and V is TRBV7-8, with a tentative D call TRBD2 (5 bases). V lost 7 bases and J lost 3, with 17 bases in between. CDR3 length equals 15 residues. Germline CDR1 and CDR2: SGHVS and FQNEAQ.

The CDR3: CASSFWTSPYEQYF. CDR3 nucleotide sequence: TGTGCCAGCAGTTTCTGGACTAGCCCCTACGAGCAGTACTTC. The chain uses TRBV27 and TRBJ2-7; 8 nucleotides align to TRBD2. The CDR3 covers 14 residues. Germline loops: CDR1 MNHEY, CDR2 SMNVEV (reference sequence). V lost 3 bases and J lost 2; bases outside the gene matches: 3.

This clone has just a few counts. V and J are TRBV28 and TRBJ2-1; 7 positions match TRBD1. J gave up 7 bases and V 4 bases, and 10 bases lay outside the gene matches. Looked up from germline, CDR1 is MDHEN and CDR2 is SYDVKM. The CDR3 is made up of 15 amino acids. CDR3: CASSSELTGENEQFF. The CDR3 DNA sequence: TGTGCCAGCAGTTCCGAGCTTACAGGGGAAAATGAGCAGTTCTTC.